The next 5 T cell receptor beta chains were all read from a single sample in a study of cytotoxic CD8 clonotypes in ibrutinib-treated CLL. The protocol was immunoSEQ multiplex PCR, while the TCRdb copy is restricted to in-frame clones and leaves out a portion. The data show 35,000 to 55,000 clones, 60% to 80% seen once. The material sequenced was PBMCs, taken after 12 months of ibrutinib treatment. These receptors originate from a human donor with chronic lymphocytic leukemia.

The rearrangement links TRBV29-1 to TRBJ1-3, with no clear D. The germline gives CDR1 SQVTM, CDR2 ANQGSEA. V was clipped by 4 bases and J by 0 bases, with 4 bases between them. The CDR3 has 12 residues. CDR3 loop: CSVGGSGNTIYF. The CDR3 DNA sequence: TGCAGCGTTGGGGGCTCTGGAAACACCATATATTTT. Full variable domain (rest looked up from reference TRBV29-1 and TRBJ1-3): SAVISQKPSRDICQRGTSLTIQCQVDSQVTMMFWYRQQPGQSLTLIATANQGSEATYESGFVIDKFPISRPNLTFSTLTVSNMSPEDSSIYLCSVGGSGNTIYFGEGSWLTVV.

This chain links TRBV28 with TRBJ2-5; possible D gene TRBD1, 6 bases. CDR3 length: 16 amino acids. Germline V CDR1 and CDR2: MDHEN, SYDVKM. The ends were cut back, 6 bases at V and 4 bases at J, with 21 bases in the middle. The CDR3 DNA reads as TGTGCCAGCAGCCTTGGAGGTGGGGGCCGGCGAGAGACCCAGTACTTC. This encodes CASSLGGGGRRETQYF.

The V gene is TRBV7-2, the J gene TRBJ2-3; no definite D call. V lost 1 base and J lost 0, with 8 bases in between. The CDR3 length is 15 residues. CDR1 and CDR2 from the germline V gene are SGHTA and FQGNSA. The CDR3 sequence: CASSLDTPSTDTQYF. In nucleotides, the CDR3 is TGTGCCAGCAGCTTAGACACCCCTAGCACAGATACGCAGTATTTT.

This clone was detected only once. The chain is built from TRBV5-4 and TRBJ1-4, with 7 bases aligning to TRBD1. CDR1 and CDR2 (germline): SGHNT, YYREEE (reference sequence). Unmatched junction bases numbered 10, after V lost 4 bases and J lost 7 bases. This CDR3 has 15 residues. CDR3 protein: CASSPGTAGTEKLFF. DNA for the CDR3: TGTGCCAGCAGCCCCGGGACAGCCGGGACTGAAAAACTGTTTTTT.

The genes are TRBV30 and TRBJ1-5; 7 positions agree with TRBD1. From germline, CDR1 is GTSNPN and CDR2 SVGIG (reference sequence). Unmatched junction bases numbered 17, after V lost 5 bases and J lost 7 bases. The CDR3 loop spans 16 amino acids. The CDR3 protein is CAWDTGDKGHGQPQHF. CDR3 coding DNA: TGTGCCTGGGACACAGGGGATAAGGGACACGGCCAGCCCCAGCATTTT. Full variable domain (missing parts from reference TRBV30 and TRBJ1-5): SQTIHQWPATLVQPVGSPLSLECTVEGTSNPNLYWYRQAAGRGLQLLFYSVGIGQISSEVPQNLSASRPQDRQFILSSKKLLLSDSGFYLCAWDTGDKGHGQPQHFGDGTRLSIL.